The 26 T cell receptor beta chains below all came from one sample that was sequenced in a study of beta chain features in type 1 diabetes. Of the isolated RNA, all was reverse transcribed, and so the sequenced material was expressed TCRB transcripts. Profiled with immunoSEQ multiplex PCR; TCRdb holds only in-frame clones, not every one. The profile shows around 340,000 clones, 15% to 20% of them singletons. Sequenced input: naive CD4+ T cells from blood. These receptors were taken from a woman aged 18-29 years in good health.

In this sample, this clone turned up once. This chain joins TRBV30 and TRBJ2-5, with TRBD2 matching over 11 bases. V was pared by 5 bases and J by 1 base, with 6 bases of the junction left unmatched. This CDR3 spans 15 amino acids. In germline, CDR1 is GTSNPN, CDR2 SVGIG (reference sequence). The CDR3 nucleotides are TGTGCCTGGCTCCCGGGACTAGCGGTCCAAGAGACCCAGTACTTC. Translation: CAWLPGLAVQETQYF.

The rearrangement joins TRBV4-3 to TRBJ1-6, with 8 bases aligning to TRBD1. Looked up from germline, CDR1 is LGHNA and CDR2 is YSLEER. There are 16 residues in the CDR3. J was trimmed by 6 bases and V by 0 bases; bases with no gene match: 4. The CDR3 DNA reads TGCGCCAGCAGCCAAGATCTGACAGGGGCTAATTCACCCCTCCACTTT. Amino acid sequence: CASSQDLTGANSPLHF.

The rearrangement joins TRBV4-2 to TRBJ1-2; D perhaps matches TRBD1 (6 bases). The length of the CDR3 is 13 residues. Trimming stripped 3 bases from V and 7 bases from J, with 12 bases between. CDR1 is LGHNA, CDR2 YNFKEQ, per germline. The CDR3 protein is CASSQDGQRGYTF. The DNA of the CDR3 is TGTGCCAGCAGCCAGGATGGACAGCGTGGCTACACCTTC.

The V gene is TRBV7-9, the J gene TRBJ2-3, with 8 nucleotides matching TRBD1. The V segment lost 0 bases and the J segment 0 bases; nucleotides outside the gene matches: 5. Looked up from germline, CDR1 is SEHNR and CDR2 is FQNEAQ (reference sequence). The CDR3 has 17 amino acids. Written as DNA, the CDR3 is TGTGCCAGCAGCTTAGCCCCGACAGGGGCTAGCACAGATACGCAGTATTTT. Translated, it gives CASSLAPTGASTDTQYF.

About this clone itself: Mismatch with germline at one junction end may stem from a read error. Distinct nucleotide sequences in the sample also encode this CDR3. The chain links TRBV7-7 to TRBJ2-1; D perhaps matches TRBD1 (5 bases). The CDR3 loop spans 13 amino acids. CDR1 and CDR2 from the germline V gene are SSHAT and FNYEAQ (reference sequence). CDR3 nucleotide sequence: TGTGCTAGCAGCTTAGACAGTTACAATGAGCAGTTCTTC. Translating it yields CASSLDSYNEQFF.

The chain employs TRBV5-1 and TRBJ2-7, with TRBD1 matching 7 bases. The CDR3 runs 14 residues. J gave up 2 bases and V 2 bases, and 4 bases lay outside the gene matches. CDR1 and CDR2 from the germline V gene are SGHRS and YFSETQ. The DNA for the CDR3 is TGCGCCAGCAGCTTTACAGGGGTCACCTACGAGCAGTACTTC. Its translation is CASSFTGVTYEQYF.

Only a few counts were recorded for this clone. The genes are TRBV7-9 and TRBJ2-7, with TRBD1 as a possible D gene (5 bases). Per the germline V gene, CDR1 is SEHNR and CDR2 is FQNEAQ (reference sequence). Trimming removed 1 base from V and 3 bases from J, with 10 bases in between. This CDR3 spans 14 amino acids. The CDR3 DNA sequence: TGTGCCAGCAGCTTAGTCGGCAGGGACTACGAGCAGTACTTC. This sequence encodes CASSLVGRDYEQYF.

This clone was counted only a few times. The rearrangement uses TRBV4-1 and TRBJ2-1, with a tentative D call TRBD2 (5 bases). The V gene lost 4 bases and the J gene lost 1 base, with 11 bases spanning the gap. The CDR3 is 15 amino acids. Germline V gene sequence: CDR1 MGHRA, CDR2 YSYEKL. CDR3 in amino acids: CASSPLGVSYNEQFF. The CDR3 DNA follows: TGCGCCAGCAGCCCCCTCGGGGTGTCCTACAATGAGCAGTTCTTC.

This rearrangement joins TRBV7-8 to TRBJ2-2, with 13 bases identical to TRBD2. From germline, CDR1 is SGHVS and CDR2 FQNEAQ. The CDR3 spans 17 residues. The V gene end was trimmed by 4 bases and the J gene end by 7 bases; junction bases not matched to a gene: 9. The CDR3 reads CASSSGLAGAGHGELFF. CDR3 nucleotides: TGTGCCAGCAGCTCCGGACTAGCGGGAGCGGGTCACGGGGAGCTGTTTTTT. Filled out from reference TRBV7-8 and TRBJ2-2, the complete variable domain reads GAGVSQSPRYKVAKRGQDVALRCDPISGHVSLFWYQQALGQGPEFLTYFQNEAQLDKSGLPSDRFFAERPEGSVSTLKIQRTQQEDSAVYLCASSSGLAGAGHGELFFGEGSRLTVL.

The V call is TRBV7-9, the J call TRBJ2-7, with 7 bases matching TRBD2. Germline V CDR1 and CDR2: SEHNR, FQNEAQ (reference sequence). This CDR3 is built from 17 residues. The trim removed 0 bases at V and 0 bases at J, leaving 8 bases unmatched. The CDR3 DNA follows: TGTGCCAGCAGCTTAGCGCGGGCTAGCGGCGGCTCCTACGAGCAGTACTTC. Translation gives CASSLARASGGSYEQYF.

The chain has TRBV6-6 and TRBJ1-5; tentatively, D is TRBD1 (6 bases). Between the trimmed V and J ends, which lost 7 bases and 0 bases, there was a span of 13 bases. The CDR3 extends over 15 amino acids. Germline CDR1 MNHNY, CDR2 SVGAGI (reference sequence). The CDR3 spells CASIKQGFSNQPQHF. DNA for the CDR3: TGTGCCAGCATTAAGCAGGGGTTTAGCAATCAGCCCCAGCATTTT.

This chain connects TRBV30 to TRBJ2-2; 9 bases agree with TRBD1. From germline, CDR1 is GTSNPN and CDR2 SVGIG (reference sequence). V trimming: 5 bases; J trimming: 6 bases; junction bases outside the gene matches: 7. The CDR3 spans 14 residues. The CDR3 DNA is TGTGCCTGGCTTACAGGGGGCTGGGCCGGGGAGCTGTTTTTT. Its translation: CAWLTGGWAGELFF.

The V call is TRBV30, the J call TRBJ1-2; D is ambiguous. From germline, CDR1 is GTSNPN and CDR2 SVGIG (reference sequence). The V end was cut by 1 base, the J end by 3 bases, with 12 bases between. The CDR3 is 14 amino acids. The CDR3 DNA sequence: TGTGCCTGGAGTGAGCGGGTGACACACTATGGCTACACCTTC. It is translated as CAWSERVTHYGYTF.

This clone has more than one count but fewer than ten. The rearrangement links TRBV19 to TRBJ2-3; D ambiguous. The V gene's germline CDR1 is LNHDA and CDR2 SQIVND (reference sequence). The CDR3 covers 12 residues. Trimming removed 1 base from V and 6 bases from J, with 5 bases in between. CDR3 DNA sequence: TGTGCCAGTAGTATAGCCAGGGATACGCAGTATTTT. It codes for CASSIARDTQYF.

This chain links TRBV5-1 with TRBJ2-2; possible D gene TRBD2, 6 bases. This CDR3 has 18 residues. Between the trimmed V and J ends, which lost 1 base and 0 bases, there was a span of 16 bases. Germline CDR1 is SGHRS and CDR2 is YFSETQ. CDR3 protein: CASSLLRSGEANTGELFF. The DNA of the CDR3 is TGCGCCAGCAGCTTGTTGCGATCGGGGGAGGCGAACACCGGGGAGCTGTTTTTT.

The rearrangement joins TRBV18 to TRBJ2-6; 11 nucleotides line up with TRBD1. Germline loops: CDR1 KGHSH, CDR2 LQKENI. The CDR3 spans 19 residues. V gave up 0 bases and J gave up 2 bases; unmatched junction bases: 6. In nucleotides, the CDR3 is TGTGCCAGCTCACCACCGTTAGGACAGGGGGCAGCTGGGGCCAACGTCCTGACTTTC. Residues: CASSPPLGQGAAGANVLTF.

This clone has only a few counts. Other DNA sequences within the sample encode an identical CDR3. CDR3 residues: CASGLTDNQPQHF. The CDR3 nucleotides are TGTGCTAGTGGCCTGACAGATAATCAGCCCCAGCATTTT. This sequence joins TRBV12-5 and TRBJ1-5, with a possible D match to TRBD1 (5 bases). The CDR3 spans 13 residues. The V end lost 6 bases, the J end lost 4 bases, and 10 bases lay between the germline ends. Germline lookup yields CDR1 LGHNT and CDR2 FRNRAP.

The chain uses TRBV27 and TRBJ2-1; 9 positions match TRBD1. The V gene end was trimmed by 6 bases and the J gene end by 7 bases; junction bases not matched to a gene: 7. The CDR3 has 14 amino acids. Germline CDR1 and CDR2: MNHEY and SMNVEV (reference sequence). The CDR3 spells CASRPDRGWNEQFF. CDR3 coding DNA: TGTGCCAGCAGGCCGGACAGGGGTTGGAATGAGCAGTTCTTC.

This clone was seen only a few times. The chain combines TRBV30 with TRBJ2-6; a possible D gene is TRBD2 (6 bases). In germline, CDR1 is GTSNPN, CDR2 SVGIG (reference sequence). V gave up 4 bases and J gave up 1 base, with 8 bases separating them. CDR3 size: 14 residues. DNA of the CDR3: TGTGCCTGGAAGGGAGGATCTGGGGCCAACGTCCTGACTTTC. Its protein product is CAWKGGSGANVLTF.

This clone was seen a handful of times. The chain employs TRBV4-2 and TRBJ2-5; D is unresolved. Germline CDR1 LGHNA, CDR2 YNFKEQ. CDR3 length equals 15 residues. V was trimmed by 4 bases and J by 1 base, leaving 13 bases between them. The DNA for the CDR3 is TGTGCCAGCAGCCCCAGAGCGCTACTCCAAGAGACCCAGTACTTC. This translates into CASSPRALLQETQYF.

V is TRBV11-2 and J is TRBJ2-2; weak D call: TRBD1 (6 bases). Looked up from germline, CDR1 is SGHAT and CDR2 is FQNNGV. The CDR3 loop spans 14 amino acids. The ends were cut back, 4 bases at V and 4 bases at J, with 10 bases in the middle. The CDR3 DNA follows: TGTGCCAGCAGCTCCAGGACAGTCACCGGGGAGCTGTTTTTT. Encoded protein: CASSSRTVTGELFF.

The chain links TRBV21-1 to TRBJ2-3; the tabulated D call, TRBD1, remains unverified against the DNA. TRBV21-1 counts as a pseudogene. The CDR3 runs 16 residues. The CDR3 DNA reads TGTGCCAGCAGCAAAGCTCGACAGGGCCACACAGATACGCAGTATTTT. Residues: CASSKARQGHTDTQYF.

This clone has more than one count but fewer than ten. The chain joins TRBV29-1 to TRBJ2-3; tentatively, D is TRBD2 (5 bases). The ends were cut back, 5 bases at V and 1 base at J, with 16 bases in the middle. The germline CDR1 and CDR2 sequences are SQVTM and ANQGSEA. This CDR3 region has 15 residues. DNA of the CDR3: TGCAGCGTTTTGGGGAGTCCCCCAGGCACAGATACGCAGTATTTT. Translating it yields CSVLGSPPGTDTQYF.

This clone occurred a few times. An end of the junction does not agree with germline; a read error may underlie this. The chain couples TRBV7-3 to TRBJ2-2; D ambiguous. Germline values: CDR1 SGHTA, CDR2 FQGTGA. The CDR3 has 14 amino acids. The CDR3 coding sequence is TGTGCCAGCAGTTTAATGAGAGACACCGGGGAGCTGTTTTTT. It codes for CASSLMRDTGELFF.

This clone was seen a few times. The gene calls are TRBV29-1 and TRBJ1-5; D gene ambiguous. Trimming stripped 4 bases from V and 5 bases from J, with 12 bases between. Germline CDR1 reads SQVTM; CDR2 reads ANQGSEA. This CDR3 is built from 13 residues. The CDR3 loop reads CSVGAGGYQPQHF. CDR3 nucleotides: TGCAGCGTTGGGGCGGGAGGGTATCAGCCCCAGCATTTT.

This clone has more than one count but fewer than ten. V and J are TRBV9 and TRBJ1-3, with 7 nucleotides matching TRBD1. With 0 bases clipped from V and 1 base from J, the junction kept 4 bases outside the gene matches. The CDR3 length is 16 residues. Germline V gene sequence: CDR1 SGDLS, CDR2 YYNGEE. The CDR3 sequence: CASSVVEGASGNTIYF. For the CDR3, the DNA is TGTGCCAGCAGCGTAGTCGAGGGGGCTTCTGGAAACACCATATATTTT.